This T cell receptor (beta chain) derives from a study of T cell changes during pregnancy in multiple sclerosis. Profiled with immunoSEQ multiplex PCR; TCRdb holds only in-frame clones, not every one. The table includes about 75,000 clones, approximately 88% detected once. The length of the CDR3 is 15 residues. V trimming: 4 bases; J trimming: 5 bases; junction bases outside the gene matches: 7. Germline CDR1 is MNHNS and CDR2 is SASEGT. The sequence derives from a female donor in good health, enrolled as a control in a pregnancy study. The chain employs TRBV6-1 and TRBJ2-7; 11 bases fit TRBD1. This specimen was peripheral blood, taken in the first trimester of pregnancy. The CDR3, as DNA: TGTGCCAGCAGTGGAATGGACAGGGGGCTAAACGAGCAGTACTTC. Its translation is CASSGMDRGLNEQYF.